This TCR beta chain comes out of a study of Graves' ophthalmopathy and Graves' hyperthyroidism. Study summary: Peripheral blood (taken before any treatment) was collected at initial diagnosis. The study, taken as a whole, reports: Most thyroid clonotypes expanded beyond 0.001 frequency were also found in blood.

This clonotype was seen many times. Its antigen remains unknown. Clinical symptoms, serum thyroxine, TRAb, thyroid ultrasound and orbital computed tomography formed the basis of diagnosis. PBMCs stemmed from roughly 9.4 ml of fresh peripheral blood. V shed 2 bases and J 11 bases; nucleotides not matched to a gene: 7. CDR1 and CDR2 from the germline V gene are SNHLY and FYNNEI. The CDR3 spans 14 residues. Amplifying from RNA transcripts, the study obtained TCR beta CDR3 regions. Following a first-round RT-PCR that used HTBI primers, a second-round multiplex PCR was carried out. TCRdb re-analysed the multiplex PCR reads in MiXCR, keeping a single row per CDR3 protein. This sample yields 600,000 to 700,000 distinct CDR3 sequences, of which just over 40% are seen a single time; about 3.3% belongs to the top ten.

This receptor was identified in an adult man with Graves' ophthalmopathy. What was sequenced was peripheral blood. The rearrangement uses TRBV2 and TRBJ1-5; 9 bases match TRBD1. The CDR3 region is CASSETGGGVSQHF. In DNA form, the CDR3 reads TGTGCCAGCAGTGAAACAGGGGGCGGAGTGTCCCAGCATTTT.